This T cell receptor beta chain was sequenced during a study of CD8 T cells in Susac syndrome. Sequencing of TCR beta was undertaken in CD8+ and CD4+ T cells derived from blood. An input of 0.5 to 1 ug of RNA was subjected to reverse transcription using random hexamers. TCRdb re-derived calls from the immunoSEQ multiplex PCR reads in MiXCR, one entry per CDR3 protein. The data contain 160,000 or so distinct CDR3 sequences, around 94% of them singletons. After removal of 1 base from V and 1 base from J, the junction contained 3 bases not matched to a gene. This CDR3 has 15 residues. The chain carries TRBV12-3 or TRBV12-4 and TRBJ2-5; 7 bases align to TRBD2. What was sequenced was CD4+ T cells from PBMCs. This receptor was obtained from a human donor with Susac syndrome. The CDR3 loop reads CASSLETGGQETQYF. The CDR3 region has the DNA TGTGCCAGCAGTTTAGAAACGGGGGGCCAAGAGACCCAGTACTTC.